This TCR beta chain was retrieved from a study of shared clonotypes between healthy human individuals. Study details: Each donor's CD4 naive and CD4 memory cells filled three plates apiece, CD8 naive two, and CD8 memory one.

The germline gives CDR1 SGHRS, CDR2 YFSETQ. The CDR3 sequence is 15 residues long. Trimming took 2 bases from V and 2 from J, leaving 8 bases between them. Caucasian adults living in Nashville, Tennessee, provided all samples. Method: immunoSEQ multiplex PCR; TCRdb's copy keeps in-frame clones and lacks some. Of about 1.4 million clones listed, around 97% are singletons. Findings and limits, study-wide: The study's rarefaction showed incomplete sorted-subset sequencing despite large depth.

Details on this clone: Its specificity is unknown. Other DNA sequences in this specimen translate into the identical CDR3.

This rearrangement joins TRBV5-1 to TRBJ2-6, with a weak D call TRBD1 (6 bases). Sequencing was carried out using naive CD4+ T cells sorted from blood. Subset: CD45RA+ positively selected. This receptor was obtained from a man aged 25 to 45 in good health. The CDR3 reads CASSLGGTGANVLTF. CDR3 bases: TGCGCCAGCAGCTTAGGGGGAACTGGGGCCAACGTCCTGACTTTC. The complete variable domain, with remaining parts taken from reference TRBV5-1 and TRBJ2-6, reads KAGVTQTPRYLIKTRGQQVTLSCSPISGHRSVSWYQQTPGQGLQFLFEYFSETQRNKGNFPGRFSGRQFSNSRSEMNVSTLELGDSALYLCASSLGGTGANVLTFGAGSRLTVL.